A single sample is the source of the 5 T cell receptor beta chains below, sequenced in a study of blood T cells in healthy people across ages. Primed by a sample-barcoded 5' primer and a J-beta primer mix, a second PCR proceeded for roughly 7 to 12 cycles. MiXCR, run by TCRdb on the 5' RACE reads, gives a single entry per CDR3 protein. Of around 1.5 million distinct CDR3 sequences in the sample, roughly a third were seen once. The sequenced sample was blood. The origin of the receptors is a woman in her twenties or thirties in good health.

The chain employs TRBV29-1 and TRBJ2-5; TRBD1 agrees at 11 bases. The J call may not be correct, given that the DNA end is closer to TRBJ2-7. Per germline, CDR1 SQVTM and CDR2 ANQGSEA. The CDR3 spans 15 residues. The DNA of the CDR3 is TGCAGCGCTGGGGGGGACAGGGGGAAGGTCTACGAGCAGTACTTC. It encodes CSAGGDRGKVYEQYF.

This clonotype was counted between two and nine times. The chain carries TRBV29-1 and TRBJ1-4, with 10 bases that match TRBD1. Unmatched junction bases numbered 6, after V lost 5 bases and J lost 3 bases. The CDR3 loop spans 15 amino acids. Germline-derived CDR1 and CDR2 are SQVTM and ANQGSEA. The CDR3 DNA is TGCAGCGTTAAGTTAGGGACAGGGGCTAATGAAAAACTGTTTTTT. It translates to CSVKLGTGANEKLFF.

The chain links TRBV25-1 to TRBJ1-2; D is undetermined. The germline V gene has CDR1 MGHDK and CDR2 SYGVNS. V was trimmed by 3 bases and J by 8 bases, leaving 13 bases between them. The CDR3 spans 13 residues. The CDR3 reads CASSEATRGGYTF. DNA of the CDR3: TGTGCCAGCAGTGAGGCGACCAGAGGAGGCTACACCTTC.

In its sample, this clonotype was seen many times. The rearrangement joins TRBV7-2 to TRBJ1-2; weak D call: TRBD1 (6 bases). The CDR3 is 17 residues long. The germline CDR1 and CDR2 sequences are SGHTA and FQGNSA. V gave up 2 bases and J gave up 4 bases, with 20 bases separating them. This chain's CDR3 is CASSLLPFGGHPYGYTF. CDR3 nucleotides: TGTGCCAGCAGCTTACTACCGTTCGGGGGACACCCCTATGGCTACACCTTC.

In its sample, this clonotype was seen a few times. The rearrangement links TRBV12-3 or TRBV12-4 to TRBJ2-3; D gene uncertain. This CDR3 comprises 15 residues. The germline V and J ends were trimmed by 2 bases and 0 bases, with 9 bases remaining between them. CDR3 amino acids: CASSLSRTSTDTQYF. DNA of the CDR3: TGTGCCAGCAGTTTATCCAGGACCAGCACAGATACGCAGTATTTT.